What follows are 22 T cell receptor beta chains derived from one specimen sequenced in a study of T-cell memory formation after mild COVID-19. TCRdb redid the calling of the 5' RACE reads with MiXCR, one entry per CDR3 protein. There are some 300,000 distinct CDR3 sequences in the sample; roughly 20% occur only once, and roughly a fifth lies in the top ten. Sequenced input: PBMCs or a T cell subset sorted from them (not recorded which). These TCRs come from a man younger than 35 who had mild COVID-19 (a few samples of this study predate the infection). Cell type and time point are not known.

The rearrangement joins TRBV20-1 to TRBJ1-6; D is perhaps TRBD1 (5 bases). Germline V CDR1 and CDR2: DFQATT, SNEGSKA (reference sequence). V lost 7 bases and J 7 bases, leaving 14 bases between the germline ends. The CDR3 consists of 13 residues. The CDR3 here is CSVGQGGNSPLHF. CDR3 sequence (DNA): TGCAGTGTCGGGCAGGGCGGGAATTCACCCCTCCACTTT.

The rearrangement uses TRBV4-3 and TRBJ2-1, with D tentatively TRBD2 (6 bases). Per germline, CDR1 LGHNA and CDR2 YSLEER. V was cut by 3 bases and J by 4 bases, with 13 bases left in between. The CDR3 runs to 15 residues. The CDR3 bases are TGCGCCAGCAGCCAGGGGCCGGGACTTTACAATGAGCAGTTCTTC. Translating it yields CASSQGPGLYNEQFF.

This clonotype was counted only a few times. V and J are TRBV5-1 and TRBJ2-1; the match to TRBD1 covers 7 bases. The germline V gene encodes CDR1 SGHRS and CDR2 YFSETQ. The CDR3 has 16 amino acids. Trimming took 1 base from V and 0 from J; bases not matched to a gene: 4. CDR3 DNA: TGCGCCAGCAGCTTGTCACCAGGGGGCTCCTACAATGAGCAGTTCTTC. Translated, it gives CASSLSPGGSYNEQFF.

V usage is TRBV28 and J usage is TRBJ1-5; perhaps TRBD1 as D (6 bases). The germline gives CDR1 MDHEN, CDR2 SYDVKM. Trimming removed 4 bases from V and 1 base from J, with 11 bases in between. The CDR3 is made up of 15 amino acids. In DNA form, the CDR3 reads TGTGCCAGCAGTTCCCCACAGGGAAGCAATCAGCCCCAGCATTTT. It yields the protein CASSSPQGSNQPQHF.

Ten or more counts support this clonotype. This sequence joins TRBV7-6 and TRBJ1-5; 10 bases agree with TRBD1. J lost 1 base, V lost 5 bases, and 2 bases had no gene match. The CDR3 spans 15 residues. Germline values: CDR1 SGHVS, CDR2 FNYEAQ. CDR3 sequence: CASSPGQGSNQPQHF. CDR3 nucleotides: TGTGCCAGCAGCCCGGGACAGGGGAGCAATCAGCCCCAGCATTTT.

This clonotype was counted ten times or more. The chain has TRBV4-3 and TRBJ2-1, with D possibly being TRBD2 (5 bases). With 1 base removed from V and 7 bases from J, the gap between germline ends came to 14 bases. This CDR3 is 15 amino acids long. From germline, CDR1 is LGHNA and CDR2 YSLEER. This CDR3 reads CASSQGAVGQNEQFF. The DNA of the CDR3 is TGCGCCAGCAGCCAAGGAGCGGTGGGCCAGAATGAGCAGTTCTTC.

This chain uses TRBV25-1 with TRBJ1-2; D is uncertain. The length of the CDR3 is 15 residues. Germline lookup yields CDR1 MGHDK and CDR2 SYGVNS. Trimming shortened V by 3 bases and J by 2 bases, and 13 bases separated the two germline ends. The chain's CDR3 is CASSEAGHINYGYTF. The CDR3 nucleotides read TGTGCCAGCAGTGAGGCCGGGCATATCAACTATGGCTACACCTTC.

This clonotype was observed a few times. The chain joins TRBV4-3 to TRBJ1-1; the D is unclear. Between the trimmed V and J ends, which lost 0 bases and 2 bases, there was a span of 13 bases. Germline lookup yields CDR1 LGHNA and CDR2 YSLEER. The CDR3 has 16 amino acids. The CDR3 sequence: CASSQDWTARNTEAFF. DNA for the CDR3: TGCGCCAGCAGCCAAGATTGGACGGCGCGTAACACTGAAGCTTTCTTT.

Only a few counts were recorded for this clonotype. The gene calls are TRBV7-2 and TRBJ2-2; 10 positions agree with TRBD2. This CDR3 has 13 residues. With 11 bases clipped from V and 6 bases from J, the junction kept 6 bases outside the gene matches. CDR1 is SGHTA, CDR2 FQGNSA, per germline. The CDR3 region is CAGLAGEAGELFF. DNA for the CDR3: TGTGCCGGCCTAGCGGGAGAAGCCGGGGAGCTGTTTTTT.

For the CDR3, the DNA is TGTGCCAGCAGTTCTGAGTCGGGGTATATCACCGGGGAGCTGTTTTTT. Protein product: CASSSESGYITGELFF. The chain uses TRBV7-3 and TRBJ2-2; weak D call: TRBD2 (5 bases). V was shortened by 6 bases and J by 4 bases, with 18 bases between the two germline ends. This CDR3 is 16 amino acids long. Germline CDR1 is SGHTA and CDR2 is FQGTGA. The full variable domain, with the rest looked up from reference TRBV7-3 and TRBJ2-2, is GAGVSQTPSNKVTEKGKYVELRCDPISGHTALYWYRQSLGQGPEFLIYFQGTGAADDSGLPNDRFFAVRPEGSVSTLKIQRTERGDSAVYLCASSSESGYITGELFFGEGSRLTVL.

This clonotype was observed a few times. The chain uses TRBV20-1 and TRBJ2-1, with 8 bases lining up with TRBD1. V gave up 3 bases and J gave up 6 bases; unmatched junction bases: 7. There are 14 residues in the CDR3. CDR1 DFQATT and CDR2 SNEGSKA come from the germline V gene (reference sequence). The chain's CDR3 is CSASWQGAGNEQFF. CDR3 bases: TGCAGTGCTAGTTGGCAGGGGGCCGGCAATGAGCAGTTCTTC.

The V and J genes are TRBV24-1 and TRBJ2-7, with 8 bases lining up with TRBD1. The CDR3 has 15 residues. The germline CDR1 and CDR2 sequences are KGHDR and SFDVKD. The J segment lost 2 bases and the V segment lost 3 bases, leaving 5 bases of the junction unmatched. This CDR3 is CATSDGGTGAYEQYF. The CDR3 DNA reads TGTGCCACCAGTGATGGAGGGACAGGAGCCTACGAGCAGTACTTC.

The genes are TRBV29-1 and TRBJ1-1, with no clear D. This CDR3 comprises 12 residues. From germline, CDR1 is SQVTM and CDR2 ANQGSEA. Trimming pared 0 bases from V and 7 bases from J, leaving 9 bases between. The CDR3 DNA follows: TGCAGCGTTGAAGATTTCCTGGGTGAAGCTTTCTTT. Translating gives CSVEDFLGEAFF.

The V call is TRBV20-1, the J call TRBJ2-1; 7 bases are shared with TRBD2. The CDR3 is 15 residues long. The ends lost 2 bases at V and 2 bases at J; junction bases unmatched: 6. From germline, CDR1 is DFQATT and CDR2 SNEGSKA (reference sequence). The CDR3 nucleotides read TGCAGTGCTAGAAGCTCCGCGGGGGCCTACAATGAGCAGTTCTTC. It yields the protein CSARSSAGAYNEQFF.

CDR3 region: CASSQGMAGRNNSPLHF. The CDR3 DNA follows: TGTGCCAGCAGCCAAGGCATGGCAGGGAGGAATAATTCACCCCTCCACTTT. The chain couples TRBV4-2 to TRBJ1-6, with D possibly TRBD1 on 5 matching bases. Germline CDR1 is LGHNA and CDR2 is YNFKEQ. V dropped 1 base and J dropped 5 bases, with 15 bases sitting between them. This CDR3 is built from 17 residues.

The gene calls are TRBV6-5 and TRBJ2-5; TRBD2 matches at 9 bases. Germline V gene lookup returns CDR1 MNHEY and CDR2 SVGAGI. V was clipped by 5 bases and J by 4 bases; unmatched bases: 2. This CDR3 has 13 residues. The CDR3 bases are TGTGCCAGCAGTGCACTAGCGGGAGAGACCCAGTACTTC. Its protein is CASSALAGETQYF.

This chain links TRBV9 with TRBJ2-3; the D gene could be TRBD1 or TRBD2 (5 bases each). Germline V gives CDR1 SGDLS, CDR2 YYNGEE. V gave up 7 bases and J gave up 2 bases, with 11 bases separating them. CDR3 size: 13 residues. In DNA, the CDR3 is TGTGCCAGCGGGGACCCAAACACAGATACGCAGTATTTT. Residues: CASGDPNTDTQYF.

This clonotype has just a few counts. The V and J genes are TRBV2 and TRBJ2-6; TRBD2 might be the D (6 bases). CDR1 is SNHLY and CDR2 is FYNNEI in the germline V gene. Trimming removed 6 bases at V and 13 bases at J, with 13 bases between. This CDR3 spans 12 amino acids. CDR3 in amino acids: CASREGADVLTF. In nucleotides, the CDR3 is TGTGCCAGCAGGGAGGGCGCGGATGTCCTGACTTTC.

This chain links TRBV21-1 with TRBJ2-5; TRBD1, the D gene given by the table, was not confirmed from the DNA. TRBV21-1 is assigned pseudogene status. The CDR3 runs 16 residues. CDR3 amino acids: CASSKPSGQLQETQYF. The CDR3 DNA reads as TGTGCCAGCAGCAAACCCTCGGGACAGCTCCAAGAGACCCAGTACTTC.

V usage is TRBV11-2 and J usage is TRBJ2-7; perhaps D is TRBD1 or TRBD2 (5 bases each). This CDR3 has 14 amino acids. Looked up from germline, CDR1 is SGHAT and CDR2 is FQNNGV. The V gene lost 5 bases and the J gene lost 4 bases, with 15 bases spanning the gap. CDR3 residues: CASSGPGRQYEQYF. In nucleotides, the CDR3 is TGTGCCAGCAGCGGACCGGGAAGACAGTACGAGCAGTACTTC.

This clonotype has just a few counts. The rearrangement links TRBV5-1 to TRBJ2-1; weak D call: TRBD2 (6 bases). The CDR3 runs to 16 residues. CDR1 and CDR2 from the germline V gene are SGHRS and YFSETQ. The ends were cut back, 0 bases at V and 2 bases at J, with 12 bases in the middle. The CDR3 protein is CASSLAGGATYNEQFF. The CDR3 DNA reads as TGCGCCAGCAGCTTGGCCGGGGGAGCCACCTACAATGAGCAGTTCTTC.

In its sample, this clonotype was seen a few times. The V gene is TRBV9, the J gene TRBJ2-7, with 9 bases lining up with TRBD1. V shed 3 bases, J shed 1 base, and the junction held 5 bases outside the gene matches. The CDR3 totals 15 residues. Germline loops: CDR1 SGDLS, CDR2 YYNGEE. The CDR3 DNA follows: TGTGCCAGCAGCGAGACCGGGACAGGGTCCTACGAGCAGTACTTC. It is translated as CASSETGTGSYEQYF.